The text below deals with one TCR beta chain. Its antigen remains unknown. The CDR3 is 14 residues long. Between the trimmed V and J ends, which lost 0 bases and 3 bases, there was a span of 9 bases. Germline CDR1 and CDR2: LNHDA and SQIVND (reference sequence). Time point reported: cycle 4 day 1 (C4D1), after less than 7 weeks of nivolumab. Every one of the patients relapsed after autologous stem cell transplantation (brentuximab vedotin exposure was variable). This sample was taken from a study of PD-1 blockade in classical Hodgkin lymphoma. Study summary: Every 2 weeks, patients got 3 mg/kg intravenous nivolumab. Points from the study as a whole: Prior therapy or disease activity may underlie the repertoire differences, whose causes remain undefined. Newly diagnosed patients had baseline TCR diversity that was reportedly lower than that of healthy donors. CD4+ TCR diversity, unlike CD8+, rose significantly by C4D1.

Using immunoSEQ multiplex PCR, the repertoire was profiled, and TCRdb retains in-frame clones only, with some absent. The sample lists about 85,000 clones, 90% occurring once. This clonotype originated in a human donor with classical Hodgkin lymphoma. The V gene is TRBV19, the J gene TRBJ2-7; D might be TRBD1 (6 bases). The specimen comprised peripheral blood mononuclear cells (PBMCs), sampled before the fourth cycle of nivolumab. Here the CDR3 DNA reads TGTGCCAGTAGTATAGATGACAGGCTCTACGAGCAGTACTTC. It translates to CASSIDDRLYEQYF.